Below, 2 T cell receptor beta chains from the same sample are listed, as sequenced in a study of shared clonotypes between healthy human individuals. Assay used: immunoSEQ multiplex PCR; TCRdb lists only in-frame clones, some missing. The table has some 2,500,000 clones, 80% to 95% seen once. Sequenced material: naive CD4+ T cells from PBMCs. Subset meaning: CD45RA+ positively selected. The receptors derive from a man between 18 and 29 years old in good health. Some clones in this sample may be carry-over from other donors' samples.

The rearrangement joins TRBV30 to TRBJ1-4; D gene uncertain. This CDR3 has 13 residues. From germline, CDR1 is GTSNPN and CDR2 SVGIG (reference sequence). Deletions cut 3 bases from V and 7 bases from J, with 12 bases between. CDR3 in amino acids: CAWRGPSAEKLFF. Written as DNA, the CDR3 is TGTGCCTGGAGAGGACCTTCTGCTGAAAAACTGTTTTTT.

This clone turned up a few times. Other DNA sequences within the sample encode an identical CDR3. This rearrangement joins TRBV5-1 to TRBJ1-1; D gene uncertain. Germline CDR1 is SGHRS and CDR2 is YFSETQ. V was cut by 4 bases and J by 1 base, with 8 bases left in between. The CDR3 length is 13 residues. The DNA of the CDR3 is TGCGCCAGCAGCCTCTCCCAGAACACTGAAGCTTTCTTT. Translated: CASSLSQNTEAFF.